The sequence of this TCR beta chain was determined in a study of T cells in Graves' hyperthyroidism and ophthalmopathy (dated by TCRdb to about 2019). A note on the overall study: Peripheral blood was collected at initial diagnosis, before any treatment. After sampling, hyperthyroidism patients received methimazole starting at 30 mg daily, and ophthalmopathy patients received high-dose intravenous methylprednisolone. Prospective prediction of ophthalmopathy was tested in an independent validation cohort of fewer than 20 hyperthyroidism patients and around 16 patients who later progressed to ophthalmopathy. In about 6 Graves' hyperthyroidism patients, the study also compared T-cell repertoires from thyroid tissue with T-cell repertoires from blood. To identify distinguishing TCR V-J signatures, a discovery cohort of some 100 patients was used, comprising 43 with Graves' ophthalmopathy and 57 with stable Graves' hyperthyroidism. TCR Vbeta CDR3 sequencing of 135 peripheral blood samples (approximately 44 ophthalmopathy, 75 hyperthyroidism and approximately 17 progressor patients) is reported in the paper. For training and testing, the roughly 93 patients in the discovery cohort were randomly divided in a 7:3 ratio. Overall results and qualifications from the work: In cross-validation, a model built on a 13 V-J signature told ophthalmopathy apart from stable hyperthyroidism with over 85% sensitivity and roughly 81% specificity, and in testing the same model reached 80%/75%. No statistical method was used to set the sample size in advance, and investigators knew the group allocation. Most expanded thyroid clonotypes (frequency above 0.001) were also detected in blood, a finding suggesting that blood repertoires may reflect thyroid immune responses. In validation, progression to ophthalmopathy was predicted by the model with 70.59% sensitivity and approximately 78% specificity, a median of approximately 6.5 months before onset.

The TCR beta CDR3 regions were amplified from RNA transcripts. The TCR CDR3 was subjected to a first round of RT-PCR using the HTBI primer set and the Qiagen OneStep RT-PCR kit. A second multiplex PCR round built the libraries, followed by size selection and purification. The libraries were sequenced on an Illumina HiSeq2000 using paired-end 100 bp reads. The authors' analysis ran thus. SOAPnuke was used to process the raw data, with reads discarded if the reads contained adapters or uncalled bases, had a mean Phred below 15, or lacked an exact constant-primer or identifier match. High-quality paired reads were merged using COPE v1.2.5, and each unique nucleotide sequence was defined as a clonotype. MiTCR v1.1 was used to align clonotypes to the IMGT TRBV, TRBD and TRBJ reference segments. Only V-J combinations with frequency above 0.0001, covering approximately 99% of repertoires, were analysed. The TCS score was defined as F50 (clonal expansion) divided by E x V (chaos), with BLOSUM62-based TCRdist calculated between CDR3 peptides within each V-J. Welch's t-statistics and random forest reduced 500 to 650 V-J features to 13, which were used in a naive Bayes classifier (R e1071). The public reads were quality trimmed at Q25 with fastp and then assembled into clones with MiXCR by TCRdb, keeping productive beta chains. Every CDR3 protein is listed once, alongside the most common genes and DNA of its rows. The V and J calls and clone size are TCRdb's, not the authors'. The table for this sample lists approximately 300,000 distinct CDR3 sequences; around 20% of them were counted only once. The top ten clonotypes cover roughly 40% of the sample.

Ophthalmopathy patients had moderately to severely active disease, Clinical Activity Score of at least 3, NOSPECS grade of at least 4, and duration under 3 months. The study excluded patients with uncontrolled infections, other autoimmune diseases, pregnancy or lactation. Diagnoses relied on clinical symptoms, serum thyroxine and TRAb, thyroid ultrasound and orbital computed tomography. PBMCs were isolated from 8 to 10 ml of fresh peripheral blood by Ficoll-Paque density gradient centrifugation. Total RNA was extracted with Trizol reagent, and quality was checked on an Agilent 2100 Bioanalyzer. In its sample, this clonotype was seen many times. What antigen it recognizes has not been identified. Within one base of it there is no much larger clone, and no base qualities were kept. From the cysteine through the phenylalanine, the CDR3 covers 14 amino acids. The only DNA kept is the CDR3, 42 bases in frame from the first base. Trimmed from V: 2 bases; trimmed from J: 8 bases; junction bases lacking a gene match: 4. The germline V gene sets CDR1 to KGHSH and CDR2 to LQKENI.

Here the chain combines TRBV18 and TRBJ2-4, and TRBD1 aligns with 9 junction nucleotides. The clonotype originates from a man aged 45 to 65 with Graves' ophthalmopathy. The specimen was blood. The sequence in DNA is TGTGCCAGCTCACCAAGGGACAGGGAGGACATTCAGTACTTC. This codes for CASSPRDREDIQYF.